Presented here are 23 T cell receptor beta chains from one specimen sequenced in a study of T cells expressing NK-cell markers. TCRdb re-called the 5' RACE reads and gives one entry per CDR3 protein, without DNA. The repertoire table contains around 470,000 distinct CDR3 sequences. The sequenced material came from blood T cells: a sorted CD56 or NKG2C T cell subset, CD4+ or CD8+ T cells, or bulk PBMC T cells (not recorded which). Source of these receptors: a woman between 50 and 59 years old in good health.

The chain carries TRBV3-1 and TRBJ2-5; there is no DNA to check the TCRdb D call of TRBD2. The CDR3 covers 14 residues. Germline V gene data show CDR1 as LGHDT and CDR2 as YNNKEL (reference sequence). CDR3 sequence reads: CASSRRAGQETQYF.

The chain employs TRBV20-1 and TRBJ2-7. CDR1 and CDR2 from the germline V gene are DFQATT and SNEGSKA (reference sequence). CDR3 length: 13 residues. The CDR3 reads CSARRFDFSGQYF.

The gene calls are TRBV20-1 and TRBJ1-3. This CDR3 has 13 residues. Looked up from germline, CDR1 is DFQATT and CDR2 is SNEGSKA (reference sequence). The CDR3 loop is CSARTAAGNTIYF.

This sequence joins TRBV21-1 and TRBJ2-5; the D call from TCRdb, TRBD1, cannot be confirmed without DNA. TRBV21-1 is a documented pseudogene. The CDR3 spans 15 residues. The CDR3: CASTLWGRVQETQYF.

The chain employs TRBV24-1 and TRBJ2-1; TCRdb gives TRBD2 as the D gene, but with no DNA this cannot be confirmed. CDR1 and CDR2 (germline): KGHDR, SFDVKD. This CDR3 contains 17 residues. CDR3 in amino acids: CATSDRGLADKYNEQFF.

The rearrangement joins TRBV9 to TRBJ1-1. The germline V gene has CDR1 SGDLS and CDR2 YYNGEE. The CDR3 is 12 residues long. The chain's CDR3 is CASSAFNTEAFF. The whole variable domain, filled in from reference TRBV9 and TRBJ1-1, reads DSGVTQTPKHLITATGQRVTLRCSPRSGDLSVYWYQQSLDQGLQFLIQYYNGEERAKGNILERFSAQQFPDLHSELNLSSLELGDSALYFCASSAFNTEAFFGQGTRLTVV.

The V gene is TRBV15, the J gene TRBJ2-5; checking the TCRdb D call of TRBD2 is not possible without DNA. The germline CDR1 and CDR2 sequences are LNHNV and YYDKDF (reference sequence). The CDR3 sequence is 13 residues long. This CDR3 is CATSSSPVGTQYF. The full variable domain, in which reference TRBV15 and TRBJ2-5 provide the parts outside the CDR3, is DAMVIQNPRYQVTQFGKPVTLSCSQTLNHNVMYWYQQKSSQAPKLLFHYYDKDFNNEADTPDNFQSRRPNTSFCFLDIRSPGLGDTAMYLCATSSSPVGTQYFGPGTRLLVL.

This CDR3 is CSATDRAEQFF. The chain is built from TRBV20-1 and TRBJ2-1. The CDR3 runs 11 residues. Looked up from germline, CDR1 is DFQATT and CDR2 is SNEGSKA (reference sequence).

The chain employs TRBV6-1 and TRBJ2-1; the D gene TCRdb calls, TRBD1, cannot be checked with no DNA. From germline, CDR1 is MNHNS and CDR2 SASEGT. The CDR3 runs to 14 residues. CDR3 protein: CASSEAGPWDEQFF.

The rearrangement joins TRBV24-1 to TRBJ1-1. Germline V CDR1 and CDR2: KGHDR, SFDVKD. CDR3 length: 11 amino acids. Here the CDR3 reads CATSEGRTAFF.

CDR3 amino acids: CASSLVRTSGVQSSYNEQFF. V and J are TRBV5-1 and TRBJ2-1; the D call of TRBD2 rests on TCRdb alone, since no DNA is present to check it. The CDR3 has 20 residues. Germline lookup yields CDR1 SGHRS and CDR2 YFSETQ.

The rearrangement uses TRBV20-1 and TRBJ1-5. This CDR3 contains 14 residues. From germline, CDR1 is DFQATT and CDR2 SNEGSKA (reference sequence). The chain's CDR3 is CSARASKVNQPQHF.

The chain carries TRBV12-3 or TRBV12-4 and TRBJ1-1; TCRdb returns TRBD1, unconfirmable since there is no DNA. CDR3 size: 14 residues. The CDR3 spells CASSPRSWGTEAFF.

This chain connects TRBV13 to TRBJ2-7; without DNA, the TCRdb call of TRBD2 cannot be checked. The CDR3 is 14 residues long. CDR1 and CDR2 from the germline V gene are PRHDT and FYEKMQ (reference sequence). The CDR3 loop is CASSSHRLASEQYF.

This chain links TRBV3-1 with TRBJ1-1; TCRdb returns TRBD1, unconfirmable since there is no DNA. The CDR3 spans 12 residues. Germline values: CDR1 LGHDT, CDR2 YNNKEL (reference sequence). The CDR3: CASSQKTAIAFF. Full variable domain (rest looked up from reference TRBV3-1 and TRBJ1-1): DTAVSQTPKYLVTQMGNDKSIKCEQNLGHDTMYWYKQDSKKFLKIMFSYNNKELIINETVPNRFSPKSPDKAHLNLHINSLELGDSAVYFCASSQKTAIAFFGQGTRLTVV.

The chain has TRBV10-3 and TRBJ2-1; the TRBD1 assignment by TCRdb is unverifiable without DNA. Germline assignment: CDR1 ENHRY and CDR2 SYGVKD. CDR3 length: 14 residues. CDR3 residues: CAIRRTGIPGEQFF.

CDR3 in amino acids: CASTVQGADTEAFF. The chain is built from TRBV12-3 or TRBV12-4 and TRBJ1-1; TCRdb outputs TRBD1, but without DNA this stays unchecked. The CDR3 spans 14 residues.

The chain employs TRBV7-9 and TRBJ2-1; lacking DNA, the TRBD2 call made by TCRdb goes unchecked. CDR1 and CDR2 (germline): SEHNR, FQNEAQ (reference sequence). CDR3 size: 11 residues. The CDR3 loop is CASSPEREQFF. The full variable domain, its missing parts supplied by reference TRBV7-9 and TRBJ2-1, is DTGVSQNPRHKITKRGQNVTFRCDPISEHNRLYWYRQTLGQGPEFLTYFQNEAQLEKSRLLSDRFSAERPKGSFSTLEIQRTEQGDSAMYLCASSPEREQFFGPGTRLTVL.

CDR3 sequence reads: CASSPGRGTGELFF. The chain combines TRBV5-1 with TRBJ2-2; TCRdb proposes TRBD1, but this gene call is untestable without DNA. The germline V gene has CDR1 SGHRS and CDR2 YFSETQ. The CDR3 contains 14 residues.

The rearrangement links TRBV27 to TRBJ2-2; TCRdb's D call of TRBD2 is untestable without DNA. The CDR3 is made up of 17 amino acids. Germline V lookup: CDR1 MNHEY, CDR2 SMNVEV (reference sequence). The CDR3 spells CASSLLSGLPNTGELFF.

J is TRBJ2-7 and V is TRBV24-1; TCRdb lists TRBD1, though no DNA is available to test this call. This CDR3 region has 13 residues. Germline values: CDR1 KGHDR, CDR2 SFDVKD. CDR3 sequence reads: CATGGTGAYEQYF.

The chain carries TRBV5-1 and TRBJ2-7; checking the TCRdb D call of TRBD2 is not possible without DNA. The CDR3 totals 15 residues. CDR1 SGHRS and CDR2 YFSETQ come from the germline V gene. The chain's CDR3 is CASSLGGSEGYEQYF.

J is TRBJ2-2 and V is TRBV20-1; absent DNA, TCRdb's TRBD1 call cannot be checked. The germline V gene encodes CDR1 DFQATT and CDR2 SNEGSKA (reference sequence). The CDR3 runs 14 residues. CDR3 sequence reads: CSARDTGFHGELFF.